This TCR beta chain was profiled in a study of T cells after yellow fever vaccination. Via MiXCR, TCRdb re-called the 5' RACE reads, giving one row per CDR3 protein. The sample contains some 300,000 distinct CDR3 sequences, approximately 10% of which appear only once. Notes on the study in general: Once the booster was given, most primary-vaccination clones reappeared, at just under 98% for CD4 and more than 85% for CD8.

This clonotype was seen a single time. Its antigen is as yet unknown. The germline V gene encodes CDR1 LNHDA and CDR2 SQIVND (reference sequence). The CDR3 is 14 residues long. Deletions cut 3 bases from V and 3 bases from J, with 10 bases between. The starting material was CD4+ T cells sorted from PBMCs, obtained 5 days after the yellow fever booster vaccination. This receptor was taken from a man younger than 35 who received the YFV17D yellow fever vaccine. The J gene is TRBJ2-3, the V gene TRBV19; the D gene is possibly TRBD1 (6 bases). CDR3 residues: CASSIQDSTDTQYF. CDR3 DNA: TGTGCCAGTAGTATTCAGGACAGTACAGATACGCAGTATTTT.